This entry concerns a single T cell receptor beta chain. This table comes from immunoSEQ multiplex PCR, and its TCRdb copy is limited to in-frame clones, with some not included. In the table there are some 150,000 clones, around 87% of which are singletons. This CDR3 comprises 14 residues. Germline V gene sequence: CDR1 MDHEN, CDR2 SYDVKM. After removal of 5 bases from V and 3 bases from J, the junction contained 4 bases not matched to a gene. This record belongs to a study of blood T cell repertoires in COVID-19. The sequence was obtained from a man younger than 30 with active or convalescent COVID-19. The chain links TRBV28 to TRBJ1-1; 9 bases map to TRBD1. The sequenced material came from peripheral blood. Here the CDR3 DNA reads TGTGCCAGCAGTCCGACAGGGGGATACACTGAAGCTTTCTTT. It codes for CASSPTGGYTEAFF.